These 19 T cell receptor beta chains share one sample of origin, sequenced in a study of Graves' ophthalmopathy and Graves' hyperthyroidism. RNA transcripts served as template for amplifying TCR beta CDR3 sequences. HTBI-primed first-round RT-PCR preceded second-round multiplex PCR. TCRdb used MiXCR to reprocess the multiplex PCR reads, holding one entry per CDR3 protein. Of a few hundred thousand distinct CDR3 sequences in the sample, 15% to 20% were seen once. Sequenced: peripheral blood. The receptor source for this set is an adult man with Graves' ophthalmopathy.

In this sample, this clonotype turned up many times. The genes are TRBV29-1 and TRBJ1-1; D is unclear. Germline-derived CDR1 and CDR2 are SQVTM and ANQGSEA. The CDR3 runs 13 residues. V was trimmed by 4 bases and J by 0 bases, leaving 9 bases between them. CDR3 region: CSVVVSLNTEAFF. Here the CDR3 DNA reads TGCAGCGTTGTCGTCTCTTTGAACACTGAAGCTTTCTTT.

A few counts support this clonotype. A much larger clone differs by one base, so this may be a read error. The chain couples TRBV2 to TRBJ2-5, with D unresolved. The CDR3 is 13 amino acids. CDR1 is SNHLY, CDR2 FYNNEI, per germline. The germline V and J ends were trimmed by 3 bases and 5 bases, with 10 bases remaining between them. CDR3 in DNA: TGTGCCAGCAGTGATCTCCCCCAGGAGACCCAGTACTTC. This translates into CASSDLPQETQYF.

This clonotype was seen only a few times. This may come from a read error, since a much larger clone is one base off. The chain carries TRBV7-9 and TRBJ2-7; unclear D gene. The length of the CDR3 is 13 residues. CDR1 and CDR2 from the germline V gene are SEHNR and FQNEAQ (reference sequence). For the CDR3, the DNA is TGTGCCAACAGCTTGGATGGTACGTCCGAGCAGTACTTC. Protein sequence: CANSLDGTSEQYF. The whole variable domain, remainder taken from reference TRBV7-9 and TRBJ2-7, is DTGVSQNPRHKITKRGQNVTFRCDPISEHNRLYWYRQTLGQGPEFLTYFQNEAQLEKSRLLSDRFSAERPKGSFSTLEIQRTEQGDSAMYLCANSLDGTSEQYFGPGTRLTVT.

The table lists this clonotype with many counts. CDR3 nucleotides: TGTGCCAGTAGCGGAAGAGAGAATCGTGGCTACACCTTC. It specifies CASSGRENRGYTF. The V gene is TRBV19, the J gene TRBJ1-2, with D unclear. Germline V gene data show CDR1 as LNHDA and CDR2 as SQIVND (reference sequence). V dropped 6 bases and J dropped 7 bases, with 15 bases sitting between them. The CDR3 consists of 13 residues.

Many counts were recorded for this clonotype. The chain uses TRBV20-1 and TRBJ2-5; TRBD2 is a possible D gene (6 bases). Germline V CDR1 and CDR2: DFQATT, SNEGSKA (reference sequence). CDR3 length: 15 amino acids. V lost 1 base and J lost 2, with 14 bases in between. The CDR3 sequence: CSARVSGGGQETQYF. CDR3 sequence (DNA): TGCAGTGCTAGAGTCAGCGGAGGAGGGCAAGAGACCCAGTACTTC.

Many counts were recorded for this clonotype. The V and J genes are TRBV19 and TRBJ1-2; tentative D call: TRBD1 (5 bases). Trimming stripped 11 bases from V and 7 bases from J, with 14 bases between. This CDR3 has 11 residues. From germline, CDR1 is LNHDA and CDR2 SQIVND (reference sequence). The CDR3 DNA is TGTGCCTCAGGGATCAGTAGTGGCTACACCTTC. This sequence encodes CASGISSGYTF.

The table lists this clonotype with many counts. The chain has TRBV6-2 or TRBV6-3 and TRBJ1-5; the D gene is possibly TRBD1 (6 bases). V was shortened by 2 bases and J by 10 bases, with 24 bases between the two germline ends. The length of the CDR3 is 17 residues. Per the germline V gene, CDR1 is MNHEY and CDR2 is SVGEGT. The CDR3 sequence is CASSYNKGGTREGPQHF. The CDR3 DNA reads as TGTGCCAGCAGTTACAATAAAGGGGGGACCCGCGAAGGACCCCAGCATTTT.

This clonotype was found once. The chain carries TRBV28 and TRBJ2-7, with D tentatively TRBD2 (5 bases). Between the trimmed V and J ends, which lost 5 bases and 1 base, there was a span of 9 bases. The germline V gene has CDR1 MDHEN and CDR2 SYDVKM. This CDR3 has 13 residues. The CDR3, as DNA: TGTGCCAGCAGTGGACGGGAATCCTACGAGCAGTACTTC. Amino acid sequence: CASSGRESYEQYF.

At least ten counts were recorded for this clonotype. This sequence joins TRBV15 and TRBJ2-7; D is possibly TRBD2 (6 bases). V gave up 0 bases and J gave up 0 bases, with 9 bases separating them. CDR1 and CDR2 (germline): LNHNV, YYDKDF (reference sequence). The length of the CDR3 is 15 residues. The CDR3 is CATSREAGLSYEQYF. The CDR3, as DNA: TGTGCCACCAGCAGAGAAGCGGGCCTCTCCTACGAGCAGTACTTC.

This clonotype was counted only a few times. The chain carries TRBV7-6 and TRBJ2-5, with TRBD2 matching 8 bases. V was pared by 7 bases and J by 4 bases, with 20 bases of the junction left unmatched. The germline V gene encodes CDR1 SGHVS and CDR2 FNYEAQ. CDR3 size: 18 residues. The chain's CDR3 is CASTPDRGGGPKGETQYF. The CDR3 DNA reads TGTGCCAGCACCCCTGACCGGGGCGGGGGGCCCAAAGGAGAGACCCAGTACTTC.

This clonotype was detected ten times or more. The J gene is TRBJ2-5, the V gene TRBV20-1; D is possibly TRBD1 (6 bases). The germline gives CDR1 DFQATT, CDR2 SNEGSKA (reference sequence). The CDR3 length is 14 residues. Trimming left V 6 bases short and J 2 bases short, with 16 bases between. In nucleotides, the CDR3 is TGCAGTGCGTCCGGGACATATAGACAAGAGACCCAGTACTTC. Protein product: CSASGTYRQETQYF.

Comments on this clonotype: A read error is possible here, since a much larger clone lies one base away. The V call is TRBV6-2 or TRBV6-3, the J call TRBJ2-2; 7 positions match TRBD1. The length of the CDR3 is 16 residues. CDR1 and CDR2 (germline): MNHEY, SVGEGT. CDR3 protein: CASSPYRGVGTGEPFF. The CDR3 bases are TGTGCCAGCAGTCCCTACAGGGGCGTAGGCACCGGGGAGCCGTTTTTT.

This clonotype was recorded at least ten times. The chain couples TRBV20-1 to TRBJ2-7; weak D call: TRBD2 (6 bases). This CDR3 has 13 amino acids. The germline gives CDR1 DFQATT, CDR2 SNEGSKA (reference sequence). Trimming pared 0 bases from V and 6 bases from J, leaving 12 bases between. CDR3 nucleotide sequence: TGCAGTGCTAGAGACCGGGAGAGCTTCGAGCAGTACTTC. Encoded protein: CSARDRESFEQYF.

The chain is built from TRBV5-1 and TRBJ2-5; D may be TRBD1 or TRBD2 (5 bases each). TRBJ2-7 explains the end of the DNA better; the J call may be wrong. The CDR3 sequence is 14 residues long. In germline, CDR1 is SGHRS, CDR2 YFSETQ. CDR3 sequence reads: CASSLVGERDEQYF. CDR3 bases: TGCGCCAGCAGCTTGGTAGGGGAGCGCGACGAGCAGTACTTC.

The count of this clonotype is one. Just one base apart from a much larger clone, this may be a read error. This chain joins TRBV12-3 or TRBV12-4 and TRBJ1-1; D call uncertain. CDR3 length equals 11 residues. Between the trimmed V and J ends, which lost 6 bases and 4 bases, there was a span of 6 bases. The CDR3 nucleotides read TGTGCCAGCAGCCAGATCACTGAAGCTTTCTTT. This translates into CASSQITEAFF.

This clonotype was observed at least ten times. The chain is built from TRBV11-2 and TRBJ1-1; no clear D gene. This CDR3 spans 14 amino acids. The ends were cut back, 4 bases at V and 0 bases at J, with 9 bases in the middle. Germline V CDR1 and CDR2: SGHAT, FQNNGV. The CDR3 DNA follows: TGTGCCAGCAGCTCGGTAGGGTTGAACACTGAAGCTTTCTTT. It encodes CASSSVGLNTEAFF.

This clonotype has a count of ten or more. The J gene is TRBJ1-5, the V gene TRBV27; TRBD1 is a possible D gene (6 bases). Trimming removed 2 bases from V and 7 bases from J, with 12 bases in between. CDR3 length equals 14 residues. Germline CDR1 and CDR2: MNHEY and SMNVEV (reference sequence). CDR3 coding DNA: TGTGCCAGCAGTTTAGGGGGGGCAAGACAGCCCCAGCATTTT. Protein sequence: CASSLGGARQPQHF.

This clonotype was seen at least ten times. This CDR3 reads CASSRPGSSGNTIYF. The CDR3 DNA reads as TGTGCCAGCAGCAGACCGGGATCCTCTGGAAACACCATATATTTT. This chain connects TRBV6-2 or TRBV6-3 to TRBJ1-3; no clear D. The V and J ends lost 6 bases and 0 bases respectively, with 12 bases between them. The germline gives CDR1 MNHEY, CDR2 SVGEGT. CDR3 length: 15 residues.

This clonotype was counted at least ten times. The chain uses TRBV5-1 and TRBJ1-5; TRBD1 matches at 8 bases. Losses at the gene ends were 3 bases for V and 3 bases for J; bases not matched to a gene: 5. The CDR3 consists of 15 residues. Germline V gives CDR1 SGHRS, CDR2 YFSETQ. The DNA of the CDR3 is TGCGCCAGCAGCTGGGGGGACAGGACCAATCAGCCCCAGCATTTT. Amino acid sequence: CASSWGDRTNQPQHF.